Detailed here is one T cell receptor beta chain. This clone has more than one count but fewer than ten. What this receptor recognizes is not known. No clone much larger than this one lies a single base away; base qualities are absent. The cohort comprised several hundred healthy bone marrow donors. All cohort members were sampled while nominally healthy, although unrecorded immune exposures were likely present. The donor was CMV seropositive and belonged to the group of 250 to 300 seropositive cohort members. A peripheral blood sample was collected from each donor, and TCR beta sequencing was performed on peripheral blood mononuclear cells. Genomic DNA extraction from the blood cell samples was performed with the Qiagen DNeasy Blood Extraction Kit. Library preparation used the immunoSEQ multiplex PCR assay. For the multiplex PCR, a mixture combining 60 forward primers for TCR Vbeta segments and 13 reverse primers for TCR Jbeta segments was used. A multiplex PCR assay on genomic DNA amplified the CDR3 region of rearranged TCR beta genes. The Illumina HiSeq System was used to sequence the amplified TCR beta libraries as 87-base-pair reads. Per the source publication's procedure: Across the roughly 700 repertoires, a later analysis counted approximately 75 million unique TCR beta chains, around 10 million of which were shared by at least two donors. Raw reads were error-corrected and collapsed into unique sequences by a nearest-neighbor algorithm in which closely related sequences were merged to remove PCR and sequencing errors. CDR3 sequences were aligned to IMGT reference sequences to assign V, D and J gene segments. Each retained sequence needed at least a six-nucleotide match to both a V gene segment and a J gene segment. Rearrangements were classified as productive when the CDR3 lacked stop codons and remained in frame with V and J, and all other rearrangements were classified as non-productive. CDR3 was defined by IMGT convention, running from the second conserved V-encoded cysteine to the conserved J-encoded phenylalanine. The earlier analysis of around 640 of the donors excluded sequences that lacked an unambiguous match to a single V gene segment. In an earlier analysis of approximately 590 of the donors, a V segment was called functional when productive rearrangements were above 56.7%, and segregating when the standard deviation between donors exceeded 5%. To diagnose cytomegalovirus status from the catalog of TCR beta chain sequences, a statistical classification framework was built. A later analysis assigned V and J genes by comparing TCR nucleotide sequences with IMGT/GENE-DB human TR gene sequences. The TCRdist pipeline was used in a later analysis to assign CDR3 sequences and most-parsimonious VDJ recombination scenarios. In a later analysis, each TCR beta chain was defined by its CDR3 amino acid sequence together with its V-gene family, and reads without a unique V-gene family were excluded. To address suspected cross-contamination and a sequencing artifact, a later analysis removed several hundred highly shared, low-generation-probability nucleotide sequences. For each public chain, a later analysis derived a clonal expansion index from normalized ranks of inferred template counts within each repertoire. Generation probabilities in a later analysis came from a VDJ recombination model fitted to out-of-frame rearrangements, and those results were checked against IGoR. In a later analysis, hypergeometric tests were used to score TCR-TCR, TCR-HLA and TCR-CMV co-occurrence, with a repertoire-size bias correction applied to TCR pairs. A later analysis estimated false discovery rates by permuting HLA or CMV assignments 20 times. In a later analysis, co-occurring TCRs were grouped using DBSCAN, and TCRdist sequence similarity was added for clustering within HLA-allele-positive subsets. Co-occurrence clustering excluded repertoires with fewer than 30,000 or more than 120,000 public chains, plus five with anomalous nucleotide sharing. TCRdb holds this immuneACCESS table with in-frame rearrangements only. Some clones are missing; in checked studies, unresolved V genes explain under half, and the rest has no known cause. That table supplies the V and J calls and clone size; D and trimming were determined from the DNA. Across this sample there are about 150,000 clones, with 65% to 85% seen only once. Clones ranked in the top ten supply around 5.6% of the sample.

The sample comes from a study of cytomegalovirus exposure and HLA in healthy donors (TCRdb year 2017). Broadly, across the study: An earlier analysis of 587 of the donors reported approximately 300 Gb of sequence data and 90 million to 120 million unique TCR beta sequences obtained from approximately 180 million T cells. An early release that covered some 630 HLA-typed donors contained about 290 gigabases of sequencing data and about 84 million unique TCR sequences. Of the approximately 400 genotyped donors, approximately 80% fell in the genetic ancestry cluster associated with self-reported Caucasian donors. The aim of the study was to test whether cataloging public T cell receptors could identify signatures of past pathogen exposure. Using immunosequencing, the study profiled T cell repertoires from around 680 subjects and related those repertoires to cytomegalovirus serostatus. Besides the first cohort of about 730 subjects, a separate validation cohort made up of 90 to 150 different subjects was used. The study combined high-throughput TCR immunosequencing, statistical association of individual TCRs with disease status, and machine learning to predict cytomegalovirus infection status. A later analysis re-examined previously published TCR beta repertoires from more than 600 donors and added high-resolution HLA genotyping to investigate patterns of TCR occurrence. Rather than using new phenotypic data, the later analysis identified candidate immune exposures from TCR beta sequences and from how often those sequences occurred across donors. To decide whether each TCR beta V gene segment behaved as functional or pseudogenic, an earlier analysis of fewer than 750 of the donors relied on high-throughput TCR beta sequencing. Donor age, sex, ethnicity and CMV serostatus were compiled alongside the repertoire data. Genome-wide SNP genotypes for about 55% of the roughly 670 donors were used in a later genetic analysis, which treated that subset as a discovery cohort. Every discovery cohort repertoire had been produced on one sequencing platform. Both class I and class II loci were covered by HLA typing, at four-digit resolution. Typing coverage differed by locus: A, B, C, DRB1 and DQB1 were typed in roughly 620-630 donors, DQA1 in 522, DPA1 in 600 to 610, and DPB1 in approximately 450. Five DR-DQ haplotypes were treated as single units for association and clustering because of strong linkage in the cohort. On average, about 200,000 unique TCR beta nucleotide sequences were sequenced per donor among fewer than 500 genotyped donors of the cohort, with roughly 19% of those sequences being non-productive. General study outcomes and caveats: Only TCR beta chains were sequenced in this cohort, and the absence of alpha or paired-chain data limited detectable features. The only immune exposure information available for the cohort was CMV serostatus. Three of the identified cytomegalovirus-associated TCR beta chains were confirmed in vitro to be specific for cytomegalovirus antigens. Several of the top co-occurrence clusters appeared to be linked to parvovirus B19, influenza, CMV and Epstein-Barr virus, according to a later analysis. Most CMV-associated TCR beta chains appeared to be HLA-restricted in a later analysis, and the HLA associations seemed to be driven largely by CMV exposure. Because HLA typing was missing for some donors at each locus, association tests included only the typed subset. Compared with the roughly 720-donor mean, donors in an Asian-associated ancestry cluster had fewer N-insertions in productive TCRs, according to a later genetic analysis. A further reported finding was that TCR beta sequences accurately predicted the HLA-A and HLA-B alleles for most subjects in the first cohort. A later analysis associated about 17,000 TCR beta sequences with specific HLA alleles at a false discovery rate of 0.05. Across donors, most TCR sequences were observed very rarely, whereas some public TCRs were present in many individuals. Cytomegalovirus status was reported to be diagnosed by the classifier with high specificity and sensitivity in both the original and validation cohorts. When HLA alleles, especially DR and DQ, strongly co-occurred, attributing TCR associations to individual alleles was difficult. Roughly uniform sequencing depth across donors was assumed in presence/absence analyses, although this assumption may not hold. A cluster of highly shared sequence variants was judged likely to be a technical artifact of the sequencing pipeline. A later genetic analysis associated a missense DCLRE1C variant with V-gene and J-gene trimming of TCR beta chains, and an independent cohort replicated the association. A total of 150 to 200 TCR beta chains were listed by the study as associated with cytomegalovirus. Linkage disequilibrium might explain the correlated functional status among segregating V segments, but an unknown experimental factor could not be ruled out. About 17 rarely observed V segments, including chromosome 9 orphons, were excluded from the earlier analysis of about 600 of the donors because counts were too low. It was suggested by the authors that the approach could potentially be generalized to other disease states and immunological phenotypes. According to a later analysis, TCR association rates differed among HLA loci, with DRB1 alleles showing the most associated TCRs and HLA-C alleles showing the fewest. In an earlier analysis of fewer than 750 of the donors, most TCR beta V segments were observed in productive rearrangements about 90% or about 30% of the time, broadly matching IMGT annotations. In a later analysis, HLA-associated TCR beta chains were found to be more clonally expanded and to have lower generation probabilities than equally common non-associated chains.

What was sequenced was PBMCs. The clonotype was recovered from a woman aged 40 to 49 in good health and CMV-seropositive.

The CDR3 protein is CASSEALGQGINEQFF. Here is the DNA: TGTGCCAGCAGTGAAGCGTTGGGACAGGGTATCAATGAGCAGTTCTTC. The V and J genes are TRBV2 and TRBJ2-1, with 9 bases matching TRBD1. Including cysteine and phenylalanine, the CDR3 has 16 amino acids. The entry retains the CDR3 DNA only, 48 bases that are in frame from base 1. From V the trimming removes 0 bases and from J it removes 6 bases, while the gene matches leave 6 bases of the junction unaccounted for. Per the germline V gene, SNHLY is the CDR1 and FYNNEI is the CDR2.